What follows describes a single T cell receptor beta chain. The entry originates in a study of blood T cell repertoires in COVID-19. Assay: immunoSEQ multiplex PCR; the TCRdb copy retains only in-frame clones and omits some. This repertoire shows about 83,000 clones, about 86% found once; its top ten account for roughly 20%. This CDR3 has 13 residues. Per the germline V gene, CDR1 is LNHNV and CDR2 is YYDKDF (reference sequence). The V and J ends lost 5 bases and 1 base respectively, with 5 bases between them. The chain has TRBV15 and TRBJ2-2; D is uncertain. This receptor was taken from a woman aged 80 or over in a cohort sampled during active or convalescent COVID-19. The specimen was peripheral blood. In DNA, the CDR3 is TGTGCCACCAGCGGCAGGAACACCGGGGAGCTGTTTTTT. It specifies CATSGRNTGELFF.